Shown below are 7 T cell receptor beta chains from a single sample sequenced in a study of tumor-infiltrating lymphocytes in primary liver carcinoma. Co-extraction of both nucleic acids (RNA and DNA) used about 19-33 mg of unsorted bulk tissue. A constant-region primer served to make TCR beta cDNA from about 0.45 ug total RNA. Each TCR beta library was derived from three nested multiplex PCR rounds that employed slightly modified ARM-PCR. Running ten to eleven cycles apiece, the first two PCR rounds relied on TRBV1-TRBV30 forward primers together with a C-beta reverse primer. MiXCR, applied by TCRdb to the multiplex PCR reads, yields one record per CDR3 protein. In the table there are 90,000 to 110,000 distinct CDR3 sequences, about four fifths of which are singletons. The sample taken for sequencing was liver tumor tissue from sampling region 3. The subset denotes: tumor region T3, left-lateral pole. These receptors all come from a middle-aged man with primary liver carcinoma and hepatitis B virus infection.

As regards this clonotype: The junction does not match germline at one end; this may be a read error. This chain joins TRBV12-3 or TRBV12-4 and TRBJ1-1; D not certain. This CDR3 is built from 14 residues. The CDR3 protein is CASSARTANTEAFF. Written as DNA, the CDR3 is TGTGCTAGCAGTGCACGGACTGCGAACACTGAAGCTTTCTTT.

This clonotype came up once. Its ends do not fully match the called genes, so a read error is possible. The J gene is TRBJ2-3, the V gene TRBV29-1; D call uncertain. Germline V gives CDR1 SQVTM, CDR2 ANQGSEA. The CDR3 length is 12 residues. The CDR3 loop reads CRVAPSTDTKYF. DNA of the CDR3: TGCAGAGTTGCCCCTTCCACTGATACGAAGTATTTT.

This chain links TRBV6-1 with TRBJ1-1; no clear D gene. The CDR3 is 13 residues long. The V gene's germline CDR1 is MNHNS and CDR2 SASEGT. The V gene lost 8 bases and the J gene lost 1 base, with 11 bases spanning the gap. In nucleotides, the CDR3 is TGTGCCAGCGGAAGATTGTGGAACACTGAAGCTTTCTTT. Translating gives CASGRLWNTEAFF.

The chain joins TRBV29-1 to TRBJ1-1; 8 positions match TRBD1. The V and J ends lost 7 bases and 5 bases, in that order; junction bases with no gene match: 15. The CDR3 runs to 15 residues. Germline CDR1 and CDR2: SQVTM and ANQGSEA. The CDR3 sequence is CSGPGGWGMITEAFF. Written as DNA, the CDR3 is TGCAGCGGGCCAGGGGGCTGGGGAATGATTACTGAAGCTTTCTTT.

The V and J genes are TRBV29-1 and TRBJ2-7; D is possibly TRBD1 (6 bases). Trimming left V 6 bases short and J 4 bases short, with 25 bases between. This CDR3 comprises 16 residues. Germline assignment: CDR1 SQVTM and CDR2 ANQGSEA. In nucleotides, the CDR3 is TGCAGCGTCGACCGGTCGGGGACACTAGGAAGGTACGAGCAGTACTTC. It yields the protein CSVDRSGTLGRYEQYF.

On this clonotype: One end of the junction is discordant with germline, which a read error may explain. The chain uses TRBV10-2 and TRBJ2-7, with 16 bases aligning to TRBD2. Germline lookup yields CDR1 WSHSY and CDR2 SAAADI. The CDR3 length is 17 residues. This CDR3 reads CTSTSSGTSGGAYEQYF. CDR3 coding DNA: TGCACCAGCACCTCATCCGGGACTAGCGGGGGGGCCTACGAGCAGTACTTC.

CDR3: CASSYQDGGPGKDQFF. Written as DNA, the CDR3 is TGTGCCAGCAGTTACCAGGACGGGGGGCCCGGCAAAGATCAGTTCTTC. The chain couples TRBV6-6 to TRBJ2-1; perhaps TRBD2 as D (7 bases). Trimming pared 2 bases from V and 13 bases from J, leaving 24 bases between. Germline V gene data show CDR1 as MNHNY and CDR2 as SVGAGI (reference sequence). The length of the CDR3 is 16 residues.